The following is a T cell receptor (beta chain) sequence with its context. Its antigen is currently unknown. The data belong to a study of radiation and T cells in renal cell carcinoma. TCRdb's copy holds only in-frame clones and misses some; the assay was immunoSEQ multiplex PCR. This sample has just under 150,000 clones, with 70% to 90% found just once. Study findings and constraints: In blood, top tumor clones expanded by 2 weeks, shrinking by 4. Pretreatment tumor biopsies were lacking, so baseline clonotypes are unknown.

The germline V and J ends were trimmed by 5 bases and 9 bases, with 11 bases remaining between them. The germline CDR1 and CDR2 sequences are SEHNR and FQNEAQ (reference sequence). The CDR3 is made up of 12 amino acids. As to time point: blood 4 weeks post-SBRT, at nephrectomy. The treatment is: 15 Gy SBRT to primary tumor, nephrectomy 4 weeks later. The tumor was a clear cell renal cell carcinoma. The V call is TRBV7-9, the J call TRBJ1-5; D not certain. Sample: blood, taken from a patient whose treatment included radiotherapy and nephrectomy. The receptor was isolated from a woman in her forties or fifties with renal cell carcinoma. CDR3 DNA sequence: TGTGCCAGCAGCGTGGGGTGGGTGCCCCAGCATTTT. This gives the protein CASSVGWVPQHF.